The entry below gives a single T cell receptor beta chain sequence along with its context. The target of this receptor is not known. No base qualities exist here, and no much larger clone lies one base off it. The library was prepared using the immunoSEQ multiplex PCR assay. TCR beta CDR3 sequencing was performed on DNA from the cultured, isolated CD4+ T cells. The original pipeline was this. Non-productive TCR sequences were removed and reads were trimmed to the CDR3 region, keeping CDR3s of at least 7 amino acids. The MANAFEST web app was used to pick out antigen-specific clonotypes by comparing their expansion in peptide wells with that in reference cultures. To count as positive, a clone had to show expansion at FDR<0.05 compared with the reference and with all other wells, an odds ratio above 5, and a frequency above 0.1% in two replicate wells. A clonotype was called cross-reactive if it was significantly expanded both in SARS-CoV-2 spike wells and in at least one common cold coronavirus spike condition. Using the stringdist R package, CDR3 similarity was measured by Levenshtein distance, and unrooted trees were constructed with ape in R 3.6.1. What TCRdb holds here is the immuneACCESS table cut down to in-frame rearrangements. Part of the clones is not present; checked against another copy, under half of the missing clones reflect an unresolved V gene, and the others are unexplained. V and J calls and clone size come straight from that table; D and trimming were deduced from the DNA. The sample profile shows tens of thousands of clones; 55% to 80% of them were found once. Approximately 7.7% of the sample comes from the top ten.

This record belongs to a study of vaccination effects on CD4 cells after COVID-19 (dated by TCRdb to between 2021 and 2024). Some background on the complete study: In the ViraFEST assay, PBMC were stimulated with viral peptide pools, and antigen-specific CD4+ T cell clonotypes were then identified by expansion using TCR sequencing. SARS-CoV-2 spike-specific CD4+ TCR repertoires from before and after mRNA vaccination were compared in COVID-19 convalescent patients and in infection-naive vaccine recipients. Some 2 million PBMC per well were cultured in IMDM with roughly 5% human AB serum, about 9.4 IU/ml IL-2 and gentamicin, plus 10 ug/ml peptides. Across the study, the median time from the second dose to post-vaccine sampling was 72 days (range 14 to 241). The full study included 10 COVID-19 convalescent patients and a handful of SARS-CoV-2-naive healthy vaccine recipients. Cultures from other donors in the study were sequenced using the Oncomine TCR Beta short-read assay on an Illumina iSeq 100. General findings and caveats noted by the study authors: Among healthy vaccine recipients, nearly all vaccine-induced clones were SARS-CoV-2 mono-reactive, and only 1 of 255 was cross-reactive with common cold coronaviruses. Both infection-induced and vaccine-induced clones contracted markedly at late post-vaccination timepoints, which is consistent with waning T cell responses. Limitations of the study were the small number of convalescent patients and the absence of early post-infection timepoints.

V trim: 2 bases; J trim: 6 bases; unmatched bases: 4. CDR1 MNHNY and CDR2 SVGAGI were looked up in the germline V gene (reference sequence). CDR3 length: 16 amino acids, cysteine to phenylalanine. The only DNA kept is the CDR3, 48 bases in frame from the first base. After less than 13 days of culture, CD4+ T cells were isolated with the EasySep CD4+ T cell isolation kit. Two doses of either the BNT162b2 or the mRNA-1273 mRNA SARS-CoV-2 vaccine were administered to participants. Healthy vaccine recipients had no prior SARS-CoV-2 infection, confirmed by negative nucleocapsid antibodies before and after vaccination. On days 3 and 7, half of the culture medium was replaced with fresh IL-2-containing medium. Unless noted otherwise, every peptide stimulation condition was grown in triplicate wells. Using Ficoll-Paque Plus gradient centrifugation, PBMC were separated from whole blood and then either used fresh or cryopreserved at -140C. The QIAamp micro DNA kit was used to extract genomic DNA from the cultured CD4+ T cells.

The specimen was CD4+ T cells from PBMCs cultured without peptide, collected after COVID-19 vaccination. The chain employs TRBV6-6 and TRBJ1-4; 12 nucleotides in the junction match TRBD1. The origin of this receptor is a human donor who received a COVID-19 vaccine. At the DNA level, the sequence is TGTGCCAGCAGTTACCCTGGGACAGGGGGCCATGAAAAACTGTTTTTT. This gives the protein CASSYPGTGGHEKLFF.